This T cell receptor (beta chain) appears in the sequencing data of a study of shared clonotypes between healthy human individuals. Findings and limits, study-wide: Among the subsets, naive ones generally showed larger estimated richness than memory ones. Since donors were few, the genetic and exposure-history diversity represented was limited.

For this clone: Antigen unknown.

Per the germline V gene, CDR1 is MDHEN and CDR2 is SYDVKM. V gave up 3 bases and J gave up 5 bases, with 10 bases separating them. The CDR3 runs 13 residues. Naivety among CD8 cells was defined by CD45RO negativity and positive CCR7 selection, thereby excluding terminally differentiated effector memory CD45RA+ cells. An approximately 180 ng quantity of DNA, around 30,000 T cell genomes, went into the sorted-subset replicate PCRs. Only in-frame clones appear in the TCRdb table, and some are missing; sequencing was by immunoSEQ multiplex PCR. The sample yields hundreds of thousands of clones, roughly 96% seen once.

The chain recombines TRBV28 with TRBJ2-5; no firm D call. Sequenced: naive CD8+ T cells sorted from blood. This sequence originates from a woman under 40 in good health. In DNA form, the CDR3 reads TGTGCCAGCAGTTTTCCCGAAGGGGAGACCCAGTACTTC. Encoded protein: CASSFPEGETQYF.